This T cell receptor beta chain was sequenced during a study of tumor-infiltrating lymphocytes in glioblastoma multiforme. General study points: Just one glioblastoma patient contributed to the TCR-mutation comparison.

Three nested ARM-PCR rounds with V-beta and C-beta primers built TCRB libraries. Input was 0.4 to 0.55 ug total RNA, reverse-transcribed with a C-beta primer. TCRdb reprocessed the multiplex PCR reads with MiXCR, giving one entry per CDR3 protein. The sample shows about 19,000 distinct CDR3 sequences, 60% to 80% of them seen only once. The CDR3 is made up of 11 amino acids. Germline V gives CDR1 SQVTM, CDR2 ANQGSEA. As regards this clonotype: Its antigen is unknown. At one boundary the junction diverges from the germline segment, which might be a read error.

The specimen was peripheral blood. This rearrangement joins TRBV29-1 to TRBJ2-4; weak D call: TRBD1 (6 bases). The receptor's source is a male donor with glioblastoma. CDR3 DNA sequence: TGCAGCGTTGATCCAGGGGACATTCAGTGCTTC. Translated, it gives CSVDPGDIQCF.